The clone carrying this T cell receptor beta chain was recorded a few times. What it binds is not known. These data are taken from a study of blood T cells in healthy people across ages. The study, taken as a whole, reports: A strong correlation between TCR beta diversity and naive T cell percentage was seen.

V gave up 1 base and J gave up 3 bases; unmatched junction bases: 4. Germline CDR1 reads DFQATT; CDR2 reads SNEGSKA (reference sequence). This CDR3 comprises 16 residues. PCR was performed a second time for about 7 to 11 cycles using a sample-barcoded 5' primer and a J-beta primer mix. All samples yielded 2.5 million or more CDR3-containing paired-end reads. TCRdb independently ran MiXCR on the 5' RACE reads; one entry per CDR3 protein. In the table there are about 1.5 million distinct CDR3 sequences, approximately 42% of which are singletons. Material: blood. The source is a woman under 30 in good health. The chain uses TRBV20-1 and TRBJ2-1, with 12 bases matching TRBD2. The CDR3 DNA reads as TGCAGTGCTAGAGGGACTAGCGGGGTGCTCTACAATGAGCAGTTCTTC. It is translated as CSARGTSGVLYNEQFF.